This TCR beta chain emerged from a study of OX40 agonist ivuxolimab in advanced cancers. For the study at large: With a range of roughly 23 to 79, age averaged approximately 60 years, and around 83% were male. A partial response was reached by three patients: one with hepatocellular carcinoma and two with cutaneous melanoma. Study-wide results and caveats: No antigen was identified for the clonally expanded peripheral T cells. The authors also found low normalized T-cell clonal expansion in some nonresponders.

Trimming left V 6 bases short and J 8 bases short, with 13 bases between. Germline V CDR1 and CDR2: SGHVT, SQSDAQ. The CDR3 is 12 residues long. Using immunoSEQ multiplex PCR, the repertoire was profiled, and TCRdb retains in-frame clones only, with some absent. The table records roughly 13,000 clones, about 94% of them present only once. With regard to this clone: Its matching antigen is unknown.

The chain uses TRBV7-4 and TRBJ1-2; D is unresolved. Material: CD4+ or CD8+ T cells sorted from blood, obtained in a trial of the OX40 agonist ivuxolimab. This receptor was obtained from an adult with an advanced solid tumor such as melanoma, head and neck, liver or kidney cancer. Here the CDR3 reads CASSNFSRGYTF. CDR3 in DNA: TGTGCCAGCAGTAATTTCTCGCGAGGCTACACCTTC.